One T cell receptor (beta chain) is described in this entry. Distinct nucleotide sequences in the sample also encode this CDR3. Genomic DNA belonging to each subset was distributed in equal measure over several immunoSEQ plates. Sequencing was performed with immunoSEQ multiplex PCR; in TCRdb, only in-frame clones are kept and a portion is missing. The top ten hold roughly 13% of the sample, which has some 490,000 clones, 65% to 85% seen once. This sample is part of a study of shared clonotypes between healthy human individuals. Sequenced input: PBMCs. This sequence was found in a woman aged 35 to 49 in good health. Some clones in this sample may be carry-over from other donors' samples.

The CDR3 coding sequence is TGTGCCAGCAGTTCCGGGACCGTCTATGGCTACACCTTC. The encoded protein is CASSSGTVYGYTF. V and J are TRBV27 and TRBJ1-2; weak D call: TRBD1 (5 bases). Looked up from germline, CDR1 is MNHEY and CDR2 is SMNVEV (reference sequence). Trimming left V 4 bases short and J 4 bases short, with 10 bases between. The CDR3 length is 13 residues.